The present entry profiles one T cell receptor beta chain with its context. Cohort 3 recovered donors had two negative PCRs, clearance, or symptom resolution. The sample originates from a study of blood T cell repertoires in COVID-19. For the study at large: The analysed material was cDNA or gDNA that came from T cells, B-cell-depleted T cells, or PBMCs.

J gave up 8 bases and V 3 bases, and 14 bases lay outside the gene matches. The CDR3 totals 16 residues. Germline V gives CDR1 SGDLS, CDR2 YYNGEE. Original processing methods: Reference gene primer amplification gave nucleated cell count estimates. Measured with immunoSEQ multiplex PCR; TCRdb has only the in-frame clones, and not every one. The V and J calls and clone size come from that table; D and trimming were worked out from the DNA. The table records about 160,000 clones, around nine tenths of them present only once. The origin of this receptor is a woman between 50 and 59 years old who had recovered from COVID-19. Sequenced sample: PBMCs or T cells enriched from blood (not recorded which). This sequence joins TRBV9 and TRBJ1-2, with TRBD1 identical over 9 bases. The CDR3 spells CASSAYSGQGMGGYTF. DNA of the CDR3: TGTGCCAGCAGCGCATACTCCGGACAGGGGATGGGAGGCTACACCTTC.